This T cell receptor (beta chain) originates from a study of post-analysis software for immune sequencing data. Across the whole study: Disease courses included relapsing-remitting, secondary progressive and progressive-relapsing multiple sclerosis.

Unique molecular identifiers were carried by the TCR beta cDNA libraries. It was from about 0.94 to 9.7 million T cells that some 500,000 cDNA molecules came. TCRdb reprocessed the PCR reads with MiXCR, giving one entry per CDR3 protein. Of about 760,000 distinct CDR3 sequences in the sample, approximately 30% were seen once. There are a few counts of this clonotype. Its antigen remains unknown. The study, taken as a whole, reports: Strong co-clustering by F measure was seen for same-batch samples. When patients were compared with controls, a handful of TRBV segments were more frequent, TRBV5-6, TRBV5-1 and TRBV20-1 among them. A significant reduction in normalized Chao1 diversity was observed in multiple sclerosis patients versus controls.

The CDR3 consists of 13 residues. Deletions cut 1 base from V and 6 bases from J, with 8 bases between. The germline V gene encodes CDR1 SGHRS and CDR2 YFSETQ. The chain has TRBV5-1 and TRBJ1-5; D ambiguous. The sequencing sample was made of blood. The sequence was obtained from a girl under 18 with multiple sclerosis. The CDR3 is CASSLRPGQPQHF. Here the CDR3 DNA reads TGCGCCAGCAGCTTGAGGCCTGGTCAGCCCCAGCATTTT.